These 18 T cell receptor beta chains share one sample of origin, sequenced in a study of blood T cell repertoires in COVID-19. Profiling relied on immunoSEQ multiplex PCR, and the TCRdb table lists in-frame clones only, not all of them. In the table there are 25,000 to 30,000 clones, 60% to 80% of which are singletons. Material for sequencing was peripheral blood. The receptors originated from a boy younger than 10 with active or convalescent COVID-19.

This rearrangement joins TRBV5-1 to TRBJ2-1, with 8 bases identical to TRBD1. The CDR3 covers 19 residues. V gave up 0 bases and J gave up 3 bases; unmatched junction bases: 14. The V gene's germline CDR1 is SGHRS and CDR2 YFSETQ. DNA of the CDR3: TGCGCCAGCAGCTTGGATGCCAGGGGGCGAGCGACTTACTACAATGAGCAGTTCTTC. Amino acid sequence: CASSLDARGRATYYNEQFF.

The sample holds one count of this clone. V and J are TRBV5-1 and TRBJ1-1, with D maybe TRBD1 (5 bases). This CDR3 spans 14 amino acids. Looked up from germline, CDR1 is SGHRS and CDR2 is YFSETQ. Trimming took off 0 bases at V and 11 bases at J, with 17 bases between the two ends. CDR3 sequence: CASSLESLGGFAFF. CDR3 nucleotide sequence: TGCGCCAGCAGCTTGGAATCGTTGGGGGGATTCGCTTTCTTT.

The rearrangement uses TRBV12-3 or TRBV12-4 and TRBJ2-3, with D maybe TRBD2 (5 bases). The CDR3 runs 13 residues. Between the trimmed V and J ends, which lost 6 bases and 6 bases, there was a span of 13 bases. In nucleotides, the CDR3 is TGTGCCAGCAGCTCCCCACCGGGGGATACGCAGTATTTT. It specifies CASSSPPGDTQYF.

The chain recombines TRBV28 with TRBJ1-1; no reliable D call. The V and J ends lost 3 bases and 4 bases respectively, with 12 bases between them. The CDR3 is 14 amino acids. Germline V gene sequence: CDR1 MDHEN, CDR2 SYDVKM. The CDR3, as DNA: TGTGCCAGCAGTTTTTCGGGTCGGTTCACTGAAGCTTTCTTT. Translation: CASSFSGRFTEAFF.

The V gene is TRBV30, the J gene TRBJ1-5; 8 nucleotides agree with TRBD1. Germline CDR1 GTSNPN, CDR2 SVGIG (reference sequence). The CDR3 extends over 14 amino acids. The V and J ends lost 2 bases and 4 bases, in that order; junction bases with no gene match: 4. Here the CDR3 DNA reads TGTGCCTGGAGTTCACAGGGGGGGAATCAGCCCCAGCATTTT. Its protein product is CAWSSQGGNQPQHF.

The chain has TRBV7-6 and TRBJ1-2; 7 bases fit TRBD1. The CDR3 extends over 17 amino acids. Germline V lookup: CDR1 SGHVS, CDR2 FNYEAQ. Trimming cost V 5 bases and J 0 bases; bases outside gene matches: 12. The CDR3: CASSPTGDPFSNYGYTF. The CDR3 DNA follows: TGTGCCAGCAGCCCTACAGGGGACCCCTTTTCTAACTATGGCTACACCTTC.

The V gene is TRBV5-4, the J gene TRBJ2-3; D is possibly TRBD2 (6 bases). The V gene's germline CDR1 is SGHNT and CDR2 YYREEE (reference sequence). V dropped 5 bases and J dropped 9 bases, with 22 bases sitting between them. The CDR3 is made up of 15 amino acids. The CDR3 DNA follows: TGTGCCAGCAGTCATGCCGGGACTCTCCAAGGAACGCAGTATTTT. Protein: CASSHAGTLQGTQYF.

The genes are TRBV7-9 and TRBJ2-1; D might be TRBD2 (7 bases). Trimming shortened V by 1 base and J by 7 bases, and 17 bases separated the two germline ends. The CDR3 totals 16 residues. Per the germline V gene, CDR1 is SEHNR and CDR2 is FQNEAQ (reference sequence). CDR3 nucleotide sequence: TGTGCCAGCAGCTTAGTTCGGGGGGCCAATTGGAATGAGCAGTTCTTC. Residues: CASSLVRGANWNEQFF. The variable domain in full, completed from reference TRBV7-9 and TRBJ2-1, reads DTGVSQNPRHKITKRGQNVTFRCDPISEHNRLYWYRQTLGQGPEFLTYFQNEAQLEKSRLLSDRFSAERPKGSFSTLEIQRTEQGDSAMYLCASSLVRGANWNEQFFGPGTRLTVL.

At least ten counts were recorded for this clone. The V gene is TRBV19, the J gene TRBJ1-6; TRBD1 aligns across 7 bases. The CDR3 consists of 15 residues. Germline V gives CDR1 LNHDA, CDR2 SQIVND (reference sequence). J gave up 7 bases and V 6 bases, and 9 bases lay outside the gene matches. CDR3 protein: CASRVSPTGNSPLHF. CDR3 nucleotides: TGTGCCAGTAGAGTCTCCCCGACAGGGAATTCACCCCTCCACTTT.

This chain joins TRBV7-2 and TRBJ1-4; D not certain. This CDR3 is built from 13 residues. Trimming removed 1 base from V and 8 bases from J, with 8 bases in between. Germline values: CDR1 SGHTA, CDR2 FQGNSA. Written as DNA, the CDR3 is TGTGCCAGCAGCTTAGAACTACGCGAAAAACTGTTTTTT. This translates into CASSLELREKLFF.

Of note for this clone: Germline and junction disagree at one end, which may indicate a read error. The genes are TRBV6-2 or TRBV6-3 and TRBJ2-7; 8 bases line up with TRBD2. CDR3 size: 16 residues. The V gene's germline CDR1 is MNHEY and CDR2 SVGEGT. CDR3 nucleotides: TGTGCCAGCAGTAACTCTGTTAGCGGGACTTCCTACGAGCAGTACTTC. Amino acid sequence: CASSNSVSGTSYEQYF.

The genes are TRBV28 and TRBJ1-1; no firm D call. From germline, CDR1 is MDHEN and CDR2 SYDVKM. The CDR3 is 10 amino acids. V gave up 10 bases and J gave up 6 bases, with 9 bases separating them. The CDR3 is CAIGESEAFF. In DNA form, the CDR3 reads TGTGCCATCGGGGAGTCTGAAGCTTTCTTT.

CDR3 in DNA: TGCGCCAGCAGCCACCCCCAGGCCGGACAGGTGACAGCTTTCTTT. Translating gives CASSHPQAGQVTAFF. The chain combines TRBV4-1 with TRBJ1-1, with 7 positions matching TRBD1. The CDR3 sequence is 15 residues long. Germline-derived CDR1 and CDR2 are MGHRA and YSYEKL. Trimming at V came to 3 bases and at J to 10 bases, leaving 14 bases not matched to a gene.

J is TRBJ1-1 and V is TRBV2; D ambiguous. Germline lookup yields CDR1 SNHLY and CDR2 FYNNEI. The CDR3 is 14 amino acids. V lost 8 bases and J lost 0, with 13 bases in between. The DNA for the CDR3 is TGTGCCAGCTACAATTACACCCTGAACACTGAAGCTTTCTTT. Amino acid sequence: CASYNYTLNTEAFF.

For the CDR3, the DNA is TGCAGCGTTGTTACCGGGACAGGGGGTGGTGAGACCCAGTACTTC. Its translation is CSVVTGTGGGETQYF. The rearrangement uses TRBV29-1 and TRBJ2-5; 11 positions agree with TRBD1. Trimming cost V 4 bases and J 5 bases; bases outside gene matches: 9. The CDR3 is made up of 15 amino acids. Germline assignment: CDR1 SQVTM and CDR2 ANQGSEA.

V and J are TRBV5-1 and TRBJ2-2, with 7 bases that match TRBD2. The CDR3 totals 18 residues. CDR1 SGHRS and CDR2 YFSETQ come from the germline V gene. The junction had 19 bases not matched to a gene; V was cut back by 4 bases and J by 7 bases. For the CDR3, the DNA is TGCGCCAGCAGCCGTCGAGGCCGACCGGGACTACCCAACGGGGAGCTGTTTTTT. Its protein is CASSRRGRPGLPNGELFF.

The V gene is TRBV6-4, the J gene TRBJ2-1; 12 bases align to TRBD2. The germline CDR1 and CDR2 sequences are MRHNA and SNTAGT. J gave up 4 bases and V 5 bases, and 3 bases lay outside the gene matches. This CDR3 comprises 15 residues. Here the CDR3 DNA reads TGTGCCAGCAGTCTAGCGGGGGGGGAGTACAATGAGCAGTTCTTC. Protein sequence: CASSLAGGEYNEQFF.

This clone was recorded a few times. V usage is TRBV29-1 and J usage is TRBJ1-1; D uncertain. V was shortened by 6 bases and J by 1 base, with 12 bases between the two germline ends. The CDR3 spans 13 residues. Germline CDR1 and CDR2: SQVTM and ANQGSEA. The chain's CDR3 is CSVDQGRNTEAFF. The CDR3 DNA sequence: TGCAGCGTCGATCAAGGGAGGAACACTGAAGCTTTCTTT. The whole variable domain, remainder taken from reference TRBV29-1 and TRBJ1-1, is SAVISQKPSRDICQRGTSLTIQCQVDSQVTMMFWYRQQPGQSLTLIATANQGSEATYESGFVIDKFPISRPNLTFSTLTVSNMSPEDSSIYLCSVDQGRNTEAFFGQGTRLTVV.